These 11 T cell receptor beta chains share one sample of origin, sequenced in a study of T cell clonotyping in hematopoietic cell transplantation. Time point noted: recipient sample about 28 days before transplant, after cytoreduction. Clones were sequenced by immunoSEQ multiplex PCR, and TCRdb holds only the in-frame ones, with some missing. The sample holds approximately 44,000 clones, 85% seen once. The sequences come from peripheral blood mononuclear cells, collected before stem cell transplant. The origin of the receptors is a man between 60 and 75 years old with acute myeloid leukemia. Some clones in this sample may be carry-over from other donors' samples.

The J gene is TRBJ2-7, the V gene TRBV13; 9 bases align to TRBD2. Germline trimming cut 6 bases from V and 0 bases from J; bases unmatched to any gene: 9. CDR3 size: 16 residues. Germline values: CDR1 PRHDT, CDR2 FYEKMQ (reference sequence). The CDR3: CASSTLAGQSSYEQYF. CDR3 DNA sequence: TGTGCCAGCAGTACCCTAGCGGGGCAGAGCTCCTACGAGCAGTACTTC.

The chain has TRBV6-6 and TRBJ2-2; TRBD1 aligns across 7 bases. CDR1 MNHNY and CDR2 SVGAGI come from the germline V gene (reference sequence). The CDR3 totals 14 residues. The V segment lost 0 bases and the J segment 7 bases; nucleotides outside the gene matches: 2. Written as DNA, the CDR3 is TGTGCCAGCAGTTACTCGACAGGGTACGGGGAGCTGTTTTTT. Translated, it gives CASSYSTGYGELFF.

This clone was seen just once. The chain carries TRBV4-3 and TRBJ1-2, with TRBD1 identical over 7 bases. There are 15 residues in the CDR3. Germline V gives CDR1 LGHNA, CDR2 YSLEER. J gave up 5 bases and V 3 bases, and 9 bases lay outside the gene matches. Here the CDR3 DNA reads TGCGCCAGCAGCCAGGCCCTGACAGGGAGGTATGGCTACACCTTC. Translating it yields CASSQALTGRYGYTF.

There are a few counts of this clone. The chain carries TRBV30 and TRBJ2-7; D is perhaps TRBD1 or TRBD2 (5 bases each). CDR3 length: 15 residues. V was shortened by 5 bases and J by 2 bases, with 19 bases between the two germline ends. Germline CDR1 reads GTSNPN; CDR2 reads SVGIG (reference sequence). CDR3 bases: TGTGCCTGGCGTCGCTCGGGGCCATCACCCTACGAGCAGTACTTC. It specifies CAWRRSGPSPYEQYF.

The chain uses TRBV9 and TRBJ1-6, with unresolved D. V lost 2 bases to trimming and J lost 10 bases, with 10 bases between them. CDR1 is SGDLS and CDR2 is YYNGEE in the germline V gene. The CDR3 is made up of 13 amino acids. DNA for the CDR3: TGTGCCAGCAGCGTCCGTCCTGGGTCACCCCTCCACTTT. It specifies CASSVRPGSPLHF. The full variable domain, completed using reference TRBV9 and TRBJ1-6, is DSGVTQTPKHLITATGQRVTLRCSPRSGDLSVYWYQQSLDQGLQFLIQYYNGEERAKGNILERFSAQQFPDLHSELNLSSLELGDSALYFCASSVRPGSPLHFGNGTRLTVT.

The genes are TRBV28 and TRBJ1-5; D may be TRBD1 (5 bases). Germline CDR1 MDHEN, CDR2 SYDVKM. Trimming cost V 5 bases and J 1 base, with 12 bases left between them. This CDR3 spans 15 amino acids. The CDR3 nucleotides read TGTGCCAGCAGTGCCAGGGATGGGAGCAATCAGCCCCAGCATTTT. This encodes CASSARDGSNQPQHF.

The chain is built from TRBV19 and TRBJ1-2; D gene ambiguous. The CDR3 is 13 residues long. With 5 bases removed from V and 8 bases from J, the gap between germline ends came to 15 bases. Germline V gives CDR1 LNHDA, CDR2 SQIVND (reference sequence). DNA for the CDR3: TGTGCCAGTAGTGGTAAGGCACTAGGGGGCTACACCTTC. Encoded protein: CASSGKALGGYTF.

The gene calls are TRBV12-5 and TRBJ2-7; tentatively, D is TRBD2 (6 bases). CDR3 length: 13 residues. Per the germline V gene, CDR1 is LGHNT and CDR2 is FRNRAP. V lost 5 bases and J lost 7, with 15 bases in between. CDR3 in amino acids: CASGTMGLREQYF. CDR3 nucleotide sequence: TGTGCTAGTGGTACCATGGGACTCCGGGAGCAGTACTTC.

V gene TRBV7-2 combines with J gene TRBJ2-5; no clear D. CDR1 and CDR2 (germline): SGHTA, FQGNSA. The CDR3 contains 14 residues. With 6 bases removed from V and 6 bases from J, the gap between germline ends came to 17 bases. CDR3 region: CASRGAPSMKTQYF. The CDR3 bases are TGTGCCAGCAGGGGTGCACCGTCCATGAAGACCCAGTACTTC. The full variable domain, completed using reference TRBV7-2 and TRBJ2-5, is GAGVSQSPSNKVTEKGKDVELRCDPISGHTALYWYRQSLGQGLEFLIYFQGNSAPDKSGLPSDRFSAERTGGSVSTLTIQRTQQEDSAVYLCASRGAPSMKTQYFGPGTRLLVL.

The gene calls are TRBV5-4 and TRBJ2-7, with TRBD1 as a possible D gene (5 bases). This CDR3 is 13 amino acids long. V was clipped by 4 bases and J by 3 bases, with 11 bases between them. The V gene's germline CDR1 is SGHNT and CDR2 YYREEE (reference sequence). In nucleotides, the CDR3 is TGTGCCAGCAGCCAAAGACAGCGCTACGAGCAGTACTTC. Residues: CASSQRQRYEQYF.

The CDR3 is CASSQDQTTGELFF. CDR3 DNA sequence: TGCGCCAGCAGCCAAGACCAAACGACCGGGGAGCTGTTTTTT. The V and J genes are TRBV4-3 and TRBJ2-2; unclear D gene. Trimming removed 0 bases from V and 5 bases from J, with 7 bases in between. This CDR3 spans 14 amino acids. Per the germline V gene, CDR1 is LGHNA and CDR2 is YSLEER.